Listed below are T cell receptor beta chains from one sample, sequenced in a study of regulatory T cells in long-lasting Graves disease. One entry per CDR3 protein, called by TCRdb with MiXCR from the multiplex PCR reads. The table includes about 220,000 distinct CDR3 sequences, about a sixth detected once. Sequenced material: peripheral blood mononuclear cells (PBMCs), taken at new diagnosis, from a patient treated with antithyroid drugs. The receptors derive from a female donor with Graves disease. Both conserved end residues are trimmed from each CDR3. The order of the fields is V gene, CDR3 protein.

>TRBV30
AWRGLRTEAF
>TRBV7-8
ASSSRGAAETQY
>TRBV27
ASRGQGAGSDGYT
>TRBV20-1
SAEGRKETQY
>TRBV11-2
ASSLYWNTEAF
>TRBV20-1
SAVSPGTGVWEQY
>TRBV9
ASSVRERFNEQY
>TRBV18
ASSPASRTFSTDTQY
>TRBV20-1
SALAGATPEQY
>TRBV3-1
ASSFQGANQPQH
>TRBV10-1
ASSENLAGEVEF
>TRBV29-1
SVGEGGNYGYT
>TRBV20-1
SATGAPRSTQY
>TRBV7-6
ASSSASNSPLH
>TRBV7-3
ASSEASYNEQF
>TRBV20-1
SAVPLSGVAYEQY
>TRBV3-1
ASSQDGGEQY
>TRBV7-2
ASSLGLAGREPH
>TRBV7-2
ASSRRRAQYNEQF
>TRBV9
ASSVRQGGDNEQF
>TRBV2
ASSEGGTGRDEQY
>TRBV4-1
ASSQEGGPGDEQF
>TRBV18
ASSPAGLETQY
>TRBV11-2
ASSLTGQVLRGEQF
>TRBV6-1
ASSPGAGGGYT
>TRBV4-3
ASSQDRGQQLA
>TRBV2
ASSRDGEETQY
>TRBV19
ASSIDPRGRRDYGYT
>TRBV27
ASSFQGETQY
>TRBV30
AWTSGSPNEQF
>TRBV12-3/TRBV12-4
ASSFGQSSYEQY
>TRBV6-1
ASSDRVNSNQPQH
>TRBV7-9
ASSPAGLAGNEQF
>TRBV11-2
ASSSRTSGSLVLRAGELF
>TRBV2
ASSAGLAGVETQY
>TRBV9
ASSVEGTSGRGRNEQF
>TRBV20-1
SANSGTGGKLQETQY
>TRBV12-3/TRBV12-4
ASSEGGFSGGSYEQY
>TRBV20-1
SASDGAVDGYT
>TRBV18
ASSPRTGENTEAF
>TRBV20-1
SAPRQGAYNEQF
>TRBV20-1
SARAASGNQETQH
>TRBV5-1
ASSYDFTGELF
>TRBV19
VSRTGTFGVTGELF
>TRBV7-8
ASGRSGDTQY
>TRBV6-9
ASSWDRTNEKLF
>TRBV28
ASTPPDLTEAF
>TRBV20-1
SARTGGNQPQH
>TRBV10-3
AISEEGRSAGYT